These 20 T cell receptor beta chains originate from one sample sequenced in a study of blood T cell repertoires in COVID-19. Only in-frame clones appear in the TCRdb table, and some are missing; sequencing was by immunoSEQ multiplex PCR. The sample has about 270,000 clones; over 80% are singletons. Sequencing input: peripheral blood. The receptors stem from a woman aged 45 to 65 with active or convalescent COVID-19.

The chain carries TRBV6-5 and TRBJ2-2; 7 bases fit TRBD1. Germline CDR1 is MNHEY and CDR2 is SVGAGI. The CDR3 length is 15 residues. The junction had 6 bases not matched to a gene; V was cut back by 5 bases and J by 3 bases. The CDR3 here is CASSPDRAYTGELFF. CDR3 nucleotide sequence: TGTGCCAGCAGTCCCGACAGGGCGTACACCGGGGAGCTGTTTTTT.

The chain joins TRBV7-8 to TRBJ2-1; 14 positions match TRBD2. Germline V CDR1 and CDR2: SGHVS, FQNEAQ. Trimming cost V 0 bases and J 12 bases; bases outside gene matches: 7. The CDR3 is 16 amino acids. The CDR3 DNA reads TGTGCCAGCAGCTTAGCAGGGACTAGCGGGAGAAGAGGGCAGTTCTTC. Its protein product is CASSLAGTSGRRGQFF.

The chain is built from TRBV11-2 and TRBJ2-6; D may be TRBD1 (5 bases). Trimming took off 4 bases at V and 4 bases at J, with 11 bases between the two ends. Germline CDR1 reads SGHAT; CDR2 reads FQNNGV. This CDR3 is built from 15 residues. The DNA for the CDR3 is TGTGCCAGCAGCTCCCTCAGACAGGGGGCCAACGTCCTGACTTTC. This encodes CASSSLRQGANVLTF. The full variable domain, with the rest looked up from reference TRBV11-2 and TRBJ2-6, is EAGVAQSPRYKIIEKRQSVAFWCNPISGHATLYWYQQILGQGPKLLIQFQNNGVVDDSQLPKDRFSAERLKGVDSTLKIQPAKLEDSAVYLCASSSLRQGANVLTFGAGSRLTVL.

The rearrangement joins TRBV2 to TRBJ2-7; 9 bases map to TRBD2. CDR3 size: 18 residues. Germline V gene lookup returns CDR1 SNHLY and CDR2 FYNNEI. Germline trimming cut 3 bases from V and 2 bases from J; bases unmatched to any gene: 14. The CDR3 loop reads CASSDFGGAGGPTYEQYF. The CDR3 bases are TGTGCCAGCAGTGATTTTGGGGGCGCGGGAGGGCCTACCTACGAGCAGTACTTC.

This clone came up many times. The chain employs TRBV20-1 and TRBJ2-4, with no clear D. The CDR3 contains 11 residues. V was shortened by 3 bases and J by 4 bases, with 4 bases between the two germline ends. Germline V gene sequence: CDR1 DFQATT, CDR2 SNEGSKA (reference sequence). The CDR3 loop reads CSASPKNIQYF. CDR3 coding DNA: TGCAGTGCTAGCCCAAAAAACATTCAGTACTTC.

The V gene is TRBV10-3, the J gene TRBJ1-3; weak D call: TRBD1 (5 bases). V lost 9 bases and J lost 1, with 7 bases in between. The V gene's germline CDR1 is ENHRY and CDR2 SYGVKD. The CDR3 is 12 residues long. CDR3 nucleotide sequence: TGTGCCATACAGGATTCTGGAAACACCATATATTTT. Its protein is CAIQDSGNTIYF.

The V call is TRBV5-8, the J call TRBJ2-7; D perhaps matches TRBD2 (6 bases). The CDR3 sequence is 15 residues long. Germline loops: CDR1 SGHTS, CDR2 YDEGEE. Trimming stripped 4 bases from V and 8 bases from J, with 22 bases between. The CDR3 coding sequence is TGTGCCAGCAGCACCCAGCGGAGCGGGCTCGGGCAGCAGTACTTC. Its protein is CASSTQRSGLGQQYF.

The chain uses TRBV19 and TRBJ2-7; D perhaps matches TRBD2 (6 bases). CDR1 and CDR2 (germline): LNHDA, SQIVND (reference sequence). V lost 5 bases, J lost 0 bases, and 14 bases lay in between. The CDR3 totals 15 residues. Here the CDR3 reads CASSEEGSASYEQYF. In DNA form, the CDR3 reads TGTGCCAGTAGTGAGGAGGGGAGTGCCTCCTACGAGCAGTACTTC.

This chain links TRBV19 with TRBJ2-5; no definite D call. V lost 3 bases and J lost 2, with 7 bases in between. The germline V gene encodes CDR1 LNHDA and CDR2 SQIVND (reference sequence). CDR3 size: 13 residues. The CDR3 DNA reads TGTGCCAGTAGTATGGCACCGCAAGAGACCCAGTACTTC. Residues: CASSMAPQETQYF.

This rearrangement joins TRBV2 to TRBJ2-2, with D possibly TRBD2 on 6 matching bases. The CDR3 is 14 amino acids. Germline CDR1 SNHLY, CDR2 FYNNEI. The V end was cut by 2 bases, the J end by 6 bases, with 10 bases between. In DNA, the CDR3 is TGTGCCAGCAGTGAATGGAGGGGTCCCGGGGAGCTGTTTTTT. Translation gives CASSEWRGPGELFF.

The V call is TRBV10-2, the J call TRBJ2-1; possibly TRBD2 for D (6 bases). The CDR3 is made up of 15 amino acids. CDR1 WSHSY and CDR2 SAAADI come from the germline V gene. The germline V and J ends were trimmed by 4 bases and 4 bases, with 14 bases remaining between them. Here the CDR3 reads CASSALAEIYNEQFF. As DNA, the CDR3 is TGCGCCAGCAGTGCGTTAGCGGAGATTTACAATGAGCAGTTCTTC.

The V call is TRBV19, the J call TRBJ2-7; D perhaps matches TRBD1 (6 bases). Trimming took 1 base from V and 5 from J, leaving 15 bases between them. The CDR3 has 15 amino acids. Per germline, CDR1 LNHDA and CDR2 SQIVND (reference sequence). The CDR3, as DNA: TGTGCCAGTAGTATAGGCACAGGGCCCCTGAACGAGCAGTACTTC. Residues: CASSIGTGPLNEQYF.

Remarks on this clone: At the DNA level, this CDR3 is encoded by other sequences in the same sample as well. In DNA form, the CDR3 reads TGTGCCAGCAGCTTAGGACTAGCGGGTTACAATGAGCAGTTCTTC. Translating gives CASSLGLAGYNEQFF. The gene calls are TRBV7-9 and TRBJ2-1; 10 bases agree with TRBD2. CDR3 size: 15 residues. Germline V gene data show CDR1 as SEHNR and CDR2 as FQNEAQ (reference sequence). V gave up 1 base and J gave up 4 bases; unmatched junction bases: 1.

The chain recombines TRBV19 with TRBJ1-5, with 7 nucleotides matching TRBD1. CDR3 length: 17 residues. Germline CDR1 reads LNHDA; CDR2 reads SQIVND (reference sequence). The junction had 17 bases not matched to a gene; V was cut back by 6 bases and J by 6 bases. The CDR3: CASSFPSSRGLSQPQHF. The DNA for the CDR3 is TGTGCCAGTAGCTTCCCCTCCTCTAGGGGGCTGAGTCAGCCCCAGCATTTT.

The rearrangement links TRBV5-1 to TRBJ1-4; D not certain. There are 15 residues in the CDR3. V was pared by 4 bases and J by 7 bases, with 17 bases between. Germline V lookup: CDR1 SGHRS, CDR2 YFSETQ. The CDR3 is CASSPDGLIPEKLFF. CDR3 in DNA: TGCGCCAGCAGCCCTGACGGACTAATACCTGAAAAACTGTTTTTT.

V usage is TRBV29-1 and J usage is TRBJ1-2; 9 bases align to TRBD1. V was clipped by 4 bases and J by 8 bases; unmatched bases: 11. The germline V gene has CDR1 SQVTM and CDR2 ANQGSEA. This CDR3 has 14 residues. This CDR3 reads CSVASRTGERGYTF. Here the CDR3 DNA reads TGCAGCGTTGCATCCCGGACAGGGGAAAGAGGCTACACCTTC.

This sequence joins TRBV7-2 and TRBJ2-1; a possible D gene is TRBD2 (5 bases). With 2 bases removed from V and 0 bases from J, the gap between germline ends came to 5 bases. CDR1 and CDR2 from the germline V gene are SGHTA and FQGNSA. The CDR3 spans 14 residues. This CDR3 is CASSLRDSYNEQFF. The CDR3 DNA sequence: TGTGCCAGCAGCTTACGGGACTCCTACAATGAGCAGTTCTTC.

This sequence joins TRBV7-9 and TRBJ2-1; D remains ambiguous. CDR1 and CDR2 from the germline V gene are SEHNR and FQNEAQ (reference sequence). The CDR3 extends over 12 amino acids. Trimming took 1 base from V and 9 from J, leaving 7 bases between them. For the CDR3, the DNA is TGTGCCAGCAGCTTAGTGGCAAGTGAGCAGTTCTTC. Translated, it gives CASSLVASEQFF.

This chain uses TRBV15 with TRBJ2-1; TRBD1 matches 12 bases. Losses at the gene ends were 1 base for V and 6 bases for J; bases not matched to a gene: 1. From germline, CDR1 is LNHNV and CDR2 YYDKDF (reference sequence). The CDR3 extends over 15 amino acids. DNA for the CDR3: TGTGCCACCAGCAGAGGGGACAGGGGGCGCAATGAGCAGTTCTTC. The encoded protein is CATSRGDRGRNEQFF. The entire variable domain, with the rest obtained from reference TRBV15 and TRBJ2-1, is as follows: DAMVIQNPRYQVTQFGKPVTLSCSQTLNHNVMYWYQQKSSQAPKLLFHYYDKDFNNEADTPDNFQSRRPNTSFCFLDIRSPGLGDTAMYLCATSRGDRGRNEQFFGPGTRLTVL.

The CDR3 DNA reads TGTGCCAGCATTGGGACTGGGCCTTACAATGAGCAGTTCTTC. This codes for CASIGTGPYNEQFF. The chain employs TRBV2 and TRBJ2-1, with TRBD2 as a possible D gene (6 bases). CDR1 is SNHLY and CDR2 is FYNNEI in the germline V gene. V lost 7 bases and J lost 4, with 14 bases in between. There are 14 residues in the CDR3.